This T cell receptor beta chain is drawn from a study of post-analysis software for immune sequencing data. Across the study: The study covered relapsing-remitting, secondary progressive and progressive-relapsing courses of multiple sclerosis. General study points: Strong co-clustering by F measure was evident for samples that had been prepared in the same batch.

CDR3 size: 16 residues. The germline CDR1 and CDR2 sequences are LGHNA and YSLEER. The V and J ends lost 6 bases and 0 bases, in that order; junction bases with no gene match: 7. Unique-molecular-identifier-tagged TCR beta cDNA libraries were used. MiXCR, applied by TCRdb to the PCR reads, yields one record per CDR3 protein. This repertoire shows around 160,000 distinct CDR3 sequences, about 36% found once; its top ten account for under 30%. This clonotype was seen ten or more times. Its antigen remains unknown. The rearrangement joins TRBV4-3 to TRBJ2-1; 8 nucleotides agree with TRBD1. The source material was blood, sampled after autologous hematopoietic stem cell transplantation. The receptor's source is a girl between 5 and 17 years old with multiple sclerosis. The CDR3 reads CASSPRTGSSYNEQFF. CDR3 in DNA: TGCGCCAGCAGTCCGAGGACAGGGAGCTCCTACAATGAGCAGTTCTTC.